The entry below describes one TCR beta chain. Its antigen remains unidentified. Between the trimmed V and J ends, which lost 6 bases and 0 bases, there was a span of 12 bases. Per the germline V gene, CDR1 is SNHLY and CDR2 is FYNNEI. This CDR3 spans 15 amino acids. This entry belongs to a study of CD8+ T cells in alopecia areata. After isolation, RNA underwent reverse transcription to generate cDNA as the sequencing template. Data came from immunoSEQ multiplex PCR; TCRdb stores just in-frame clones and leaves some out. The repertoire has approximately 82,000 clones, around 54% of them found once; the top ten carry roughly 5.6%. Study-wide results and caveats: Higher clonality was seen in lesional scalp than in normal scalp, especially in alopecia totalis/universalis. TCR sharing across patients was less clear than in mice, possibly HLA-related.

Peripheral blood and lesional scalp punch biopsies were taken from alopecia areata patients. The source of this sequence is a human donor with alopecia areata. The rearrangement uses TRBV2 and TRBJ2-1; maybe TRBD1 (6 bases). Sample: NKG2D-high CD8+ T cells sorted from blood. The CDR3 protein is CASREGTYSYNEQFF. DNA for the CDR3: TGTGCCAGCAGAGAGGGGACATACTCCTACAATGAGCAGTTCTTC.